Listed here is a single T cell receptor (beta chain). This sample is part of a study of identifying expanded T cells in peripheral blood. From germline, CDR1 is LNHDA and CDR2 SQIVND (reference sequence). The V gene lost 3 bases and the J gene lost 3 bases, with 11 bases spanning the gap. The CDR3 is made up of 14 amino acids. No infections or other immune events were documented during collection. Assay used: immunoSEQ multiplex PCR; TCRdb lists only in-frame clones, some missing. The table lists about 86,000 clones, approximately 81% of them singletons, with 4% to 5.5% in the top ten. Source material: blood. The V and J genes are TRBV19 and TRBJ1-2, with D perhaps matching TRBD1 (5 bases). The TCR sequence derives from a person between 18 and 70 years old in good health. The CDR3: CASSMLGADYGYTF. The CDR3 bases are TGTGCCAGTAGTATGTTAGGGGCTGACTATGGCTACACCTTC.